The 19 T cell receptor beta chains listed next were all sequenced from one sample in a study of blood T cell repertoires in COVID-19. The protocol was immunoSEQ multiplex PCR, while the TCRdb copy is restricted to in-frame clones and leaves out a portion. Here the sample spans about 160,000 clones, about 85% being singletons. Sequences were obtained from peripheral blood. These receptors originate from a woman between 55 and 75 years old with active or convalescent COVID-19.

V and J are TRBV7-2 and TRBJ1-5; unclear D gene. CDR3 length: 13 residues. V gave up 2 bases and J gave up 2 bases, with 4 bases separating them. CDR1 SGHTA and CDR2 FQGNSA come from the germline V gene. CDR3: CASSLWRNQPQHF. In DNA, the CDR3 is TGTGCCAGCAGCTTATGGCGCAATCAGCCCCAGCATTTT. The variable domain in full, with the rest retrieved from reference TRBV7-2 and TRBJ1-5, is GAGVSQSPSNKVTEKGKDVELRCDPISGHTALYWYRQSLGQGLEFLIYFQGNSAPDKSGLPSDRFSAERTGGSVSTLTIQRTQQEDSAVYLCASSLWRNQPQHFGDGTRLSIL.

This clone was seen a single time. The chain couples TRBV4-3 to TRBJ1-6, with D unresolved. The V gene lost 0 bases and the J gene lost 5 bases, with 8 bases spanning the gap. This CDR3 comprises 15 residues. CDR1 is LGHNA, CDR2 YSLEER, per germline. The CDR3 DNA follows: TGCGCCAGCAGCCAAGATCGGGTCAATAATTCACCCCTCCACTTT. Residues: CASSQDRVNNSPLHF.

The rearrangement joins TRBV5-8 to TRBJ2-2; TRBD2 matches at 8 bases. Germline trimming cut 2 bases from V and 1 base from J; bases unmatched to any gene: 1. This CDR3 has 15 amino acids. Germline V lookup: CDR1 SGHTS, CDR2 YDEGEE. DNA for the CDR3: TGTGCCAGCAGCTTCGGGACTAGGAACACCGGGGAGCTGTTTTTT. Its translation is CASSFGTRNTGELFF.

V is TRBV6-4 and J is TRBJ2-2, with TRBD2 as a possible D gene (5 bases). Germline V CDR1 and CDR2: MRHNA, SNTAGT. The length of the CDR3 is 13 residues. The germline V and J ends were trimmed by 6 bases and 4 bases, with 9 bases remaining between them. The CDR3 sequence: CASRNRGTGELFF. The CDR3 DNA follows: TGTGCCAGCAGGAATCGGGGCACCGGGGAGCTGTTTTTT.

This chain links TRBV5-1 with TRBJ1-2, with 7 bases identical to TRBD1. Germline trimming cut 4 bases from V and 4 bases from J; bases unmatched to any gene: 7. The CDR3 contains 14 residues. CDR1 SGHRS and CDR2 YFSETQ come from the germline V gene. In DNA form, the CDR3 reads TGCGCCAGCAGCGATAAGACAGGGTCCTATGGCTACACCTTC. It translates to CASSDKTGSYGYTF.

This clone was counted a single time. The chain has TRBV28 and TRBJ1-5; 8 bases line up with TRBD1. There are 14 residues in the CDR3. The germline V gene has CDR1 MDHEN and CDR2 SYDVKM. After removal of 6 bases from V and 4 bases from J, the junction contained 5 bases not matched to a gene. The CDR3 reads CASRRTGPNQPQHF. The CDR3, as DNA: TGTGCCAGCAGGCGGACAGGGCCTAATCAGCCCCAGCATTTT.

This rearrangement joins TRBV18 to TRBJ2-2, with no clear D. Germline assignment: CDR1 KGHSH and CDR2 LQKENI. Trimming removed 2 bases from V and 5 bases from J, with 9 bases in between. The CDR3 runs 14 residues. The CDR3 DNA sequence: TGTGCCAGCTCACCAGTAACGCGGACCGGGGAGCTGTTTTTT. Its protein is CASSPVTRTGELFF.

V usage is TRBV11-2 and J usage is TRBJ2-5, with 7 bases fitting TRBD1. The V segment lost 5 bases and the J segment 1 base; nucleotides outside the gene matches: 4. Germline V gene sequence: CDR1 SGHAT, CDR2 FQNNGV. The CDR3 sequence is 14 residues long. The CDR3, as DNA: TGTGCCAGCAGCGCGGACAGGACCCAAGAGACCCAGTACTTC. This gives the protein CASSADRTQETQYF. The variable domain in full, with the rest retrieved from reference TRBV11-2 and TRBJ2-5, is EAGVAQSPRYKIIEKRQSVAFWCNPISGHATLYWYQQILGQGPKLLIQFQNNGVVDDSQLPKDRFSAERLKGVDSTLKIQPAKLEDSAVYLCASSADRTQETQYFGPGTRLLVL.

This rearrangement joins TRBV6-6 to TRBJ1-4, with D possibly being TRBD1 (5 bases). In germline, CDR1 is MNHNY, CDR2 SVGAGI (reference sequence). The CDR3 totals 14 residues. The V and J ends lost 8 bases and 5 bases respectively, with 15 bases between them. This chain's CDR3 is CASSPQGPNEKLFF. DNA for the CDR3: TGTGCCAGCTCGCCGCAGGGTCCGAATGAAAAACTGTTTTTT.

V and J are TRBV2 and TRBJ1-6; D is undetermined. CDR1 is SNHLY, CDR2 FYNNEI, per germline. The CDR3 has 13 amino acids. The germline V and J ends were trimmed by 4 bases and 13 bases, with 14 bases remaining between them. The CDR3 is CASSAGLAVPLHF. DNA for the CDR3: TGTGCCAGCAGTGCCGGCTTAGCTGTTCCCCTCCACTTT.

In this sample, this clone turned up once. The V and J genes are TRBV7-9 and TRBJ2-3, with D maybe TRBD1 (5 bases). V was trimmed by 1 base and J by 5 bases, leaving 13 bases between them. CDR3 length: 15 amino acids. Germline V lookup: CDR1 SEHNR, CDR2 FQNEAQ (reference sequence). CDR3 nucleotides: TGTGCCAGCAGCTTAGTGTGGGGCCAAGGAGATACGCAGTATTTT. As protein: CASSLVWGQGDTQYF. The full variable domain, rest sourced from reference TRBV7-9 and TRBJ2-3, is DTGVSQNPRHKITKRGQNVTFRCDPISEHNRLYWYRQTLGQGPEFLTYFQNEAQLEKSRLLSDRFSAERPKGSFSTLEIQRTEQGDSAMYLCASSLVWGQGDTQYFGPGTRLTVL.

This sequence joins TRBV16 and TRBJ1-3; D unclear. This CDR3 has 13 amino acids. With 4 bases removed from V and 4 bases from J, the gap between germline ends came to 8 bases. Germline assignment: CDR1 KGHSY and CDR2 FQNENV. The CDR3 sequence: CASSLFFGNTIYF. Written as DNA, the CDR3 is TGTGCCAGCAGCCTTTTCTTCGGAAACACCATATATTTT.

The chain carries TRBV12-3 or TRBV12-4 and TRBJ1-2; D is undetermined. V dropped 6 bases and J dropped 5 bases, with 10 bases sitting between them. This CDR3 is built from 12 residues. This CDR3 is CASRFTAYGYTF. As DNA, the CDR3 is TGTGCCAGCAGATTCACTGCGTATGGCTACACCTTC.

The V and J genes are TRBV6-5 and TRBJ2-7; D not certain. V shed 8 bases and J shed 1 base, with 15 bases lying between them. This CDR3 spans 14 amino acids. Germline CDR1 is MNHEY and CDR2 is SVGAGI. CDR3 sequence reads: CASRPRVTSYEQYF. The CDR3 DNA is TGTGCCAGCCGACCTCGGGTAACGTCCTACGAGCAGTACTTC.

The chain has TRBV7-9 and TRBJ1-2; 7 bases line up with TRBD1. There are 17 residues in the CDR3. The V and J ends lost 0 bases and 4 bases, in that order; junction bases with no gene match: 11. The V gene's germline CDR1 is SEHNR and CDR2 FQNEAQ (reference sequence). CDR3 region: CASSLASYRGGSYGYTF. The DNA for the CDR3 is TGTGCCAGCAGCTTAGCCTCTTACAGGGGTGGGAGCTATGGCTACACCTTC.

This clone was observed a few times. The V call is TRBV5-6, the J call TRBJ1-2, with a weak D call TRBD1 (6 bases). Germline CDR1 is SGHDT and CDR2 is YYEEEE. V dropped 6 bases and J dropped 6 bases, with 18 bases sitting between them. This CDR3 spans 14 amino acids. The CDR3 reads CASTPLGGEDGYTF. CDR3 coding DNA: TGTGCCAGCACCCCTCTAGGGGGGGAAGATGGCTACACCTTC. Drawing the rest from reference TRBV5-6 and TRBJ1-2, the complete variable domain is DAGVTQSPTHLIKTRGQQVTLRCSPKSGHDTVSWYQQALGQGPQFIFQYYEEEERQRGNFPDRFSGHQFPNYSSELNVNALLLGDSALYLCASTPLGGEDGYTFGSGTRLTVV.

Here the CDR3 DNA reads TGTGCCAGCAGTGAAAGCCGGTTGCCCTCCTATAATTCACCCCTCCACTTT. Protein sequence: CASSESRLPSYNSPLHF. The V gene is TRBV6-1, the J gene TRBJ1-6; D is unclear. The CDR3 loop spans 17 amino acids. With 2 bases removed from V and 0 bases from J, the gap between germline ends came to 11 bases. Germline CDR1 is MNHNS and CDR2 is SASEGT.

A note on this clone: Germline is not matched at one junction end, which may reflect a read error. V usage is TRBV7-7 and J usage is TRBJ2-5, with 8 nucleotides matching TRBD2. The CDR3 spans 15 residues. Germline CDR1 reads SSHAT; CDR2 reads FNYEAQ (reference sequence). The CDR3 here is CASSLTGTSQETQYF. As DNA, the CDR3 is TGTGCTAGCAGCTTAACAGGGACTAGCCAAGAGACCCAGTACTTC.

The chain employs TRBV2 and TRBJ2-5; no firm D call. Germline V CDR1 and CDR2: SNHLY, FYNNEI. Trimming stripped 1 base from V and 5 bases from J, with 8 bases between. This CDR3 has 13 residues. The DNA for the CDR3 is TGTGCCAGCAGTGAAGAACTTGCGGAGACCCAGTACTTC. Translated, it gives CASSEELAETQYF.